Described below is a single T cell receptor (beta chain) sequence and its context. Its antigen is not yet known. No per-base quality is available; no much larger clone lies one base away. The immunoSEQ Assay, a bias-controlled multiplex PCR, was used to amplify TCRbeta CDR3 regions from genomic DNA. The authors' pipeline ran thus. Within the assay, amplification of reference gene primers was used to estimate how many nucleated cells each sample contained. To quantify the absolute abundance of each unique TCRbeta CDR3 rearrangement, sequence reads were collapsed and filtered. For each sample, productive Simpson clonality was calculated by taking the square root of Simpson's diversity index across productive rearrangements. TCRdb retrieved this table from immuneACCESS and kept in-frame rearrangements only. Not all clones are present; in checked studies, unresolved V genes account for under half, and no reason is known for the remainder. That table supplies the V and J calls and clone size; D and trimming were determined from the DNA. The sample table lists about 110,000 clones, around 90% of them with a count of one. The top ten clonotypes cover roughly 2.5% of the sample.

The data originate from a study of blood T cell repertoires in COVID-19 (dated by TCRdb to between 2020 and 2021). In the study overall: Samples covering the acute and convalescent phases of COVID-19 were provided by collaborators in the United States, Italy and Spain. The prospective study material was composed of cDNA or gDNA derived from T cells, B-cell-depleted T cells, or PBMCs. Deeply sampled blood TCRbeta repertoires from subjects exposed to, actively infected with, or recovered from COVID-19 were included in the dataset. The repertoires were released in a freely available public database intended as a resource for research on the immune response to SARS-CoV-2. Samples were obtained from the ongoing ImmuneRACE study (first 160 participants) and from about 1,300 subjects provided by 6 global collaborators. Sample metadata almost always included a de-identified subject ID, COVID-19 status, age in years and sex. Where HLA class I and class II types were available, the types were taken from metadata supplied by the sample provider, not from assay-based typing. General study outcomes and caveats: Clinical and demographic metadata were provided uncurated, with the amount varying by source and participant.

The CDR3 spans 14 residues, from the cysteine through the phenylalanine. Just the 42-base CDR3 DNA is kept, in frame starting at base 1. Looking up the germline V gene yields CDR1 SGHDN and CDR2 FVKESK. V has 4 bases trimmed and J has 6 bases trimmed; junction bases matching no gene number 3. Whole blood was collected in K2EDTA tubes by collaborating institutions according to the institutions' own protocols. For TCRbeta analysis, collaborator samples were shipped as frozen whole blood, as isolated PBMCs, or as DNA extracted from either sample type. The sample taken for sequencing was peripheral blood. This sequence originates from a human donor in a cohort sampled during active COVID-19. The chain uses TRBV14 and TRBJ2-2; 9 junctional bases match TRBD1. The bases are TGTGCCAGCAGCCCGACAGGGGGTCCCGGGGAGCTGTTTTTT. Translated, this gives CASSPTGGPGELFF.